The rows below give T cell receptor beta chains drawn from one sample of a study of OX40 agonist ivuxolimab in advanced cancers. The protocol was immunoSEQ multiplex PCR, while the TCRdb copy is restricted to in-frame clones and leaves out a portion. The data show about 30,000 clones, with approximately 83% seen just once and 28% held by the top ten. The sequencing used CD4+ or CD8+ T cells sorted from blood, collected in a trial of the OX40 agonist ivuxolimab. The origin of the receptors is an adult with an advanced solid tumor such as melanoma, head and neck, liver or kidney cancer. CDR3s include the opening cysteine and the closing phenylalanine or tryptophan. D genes are given only for firm matches. A clone size is listed for some rows: how often the clone was seen (once, few, many), or a class if it is expanded.

clone_size: -
j_call: TRBJ1-1
v_call: TRBV7-9
d_call: -
cdr3_nt: TGTGCCAGCAGCTTAGCGAGGACAGCCAACACTGAAGCTTTCTTT
cdr3_aa: CASSLARTANTEAFF

clone_size: -
j_call: TRBJ2-4
v_call: TRBV4-1
d_call: -
cdr3_nt: TGCGCCAGCAGCTTCAGGGAAGACATTCAGTACTTC
cdr3_aa: CASSFREDIQYF

clone_size: -
j_call: TRBJ2-7
v_call: TRBV30
d_call: -
cdr3_nt: TGTGCCTGGAGCCGTACAGGTAACTCCTACGAGCAGTACTTC
cdr3_aa: CAWSRTGNSYEQYF

clone_size: -
j_call: TRBJ2-3
v_call: TRBV5-6
d_call: TRBD2
cdr3_nt: TGTGCCAGCAGCTTCACGCTAGCGGGGGGTATCCAAGATACGCAGTATTTT
cdr3_aa: CASSFTLAGGIQDTQYF

clone_size: once
j_call: TRBJ2-7
v_call: TRBV7-2
d_call: -
cdr3_nt: TGTGCCAGCAGCTTAGGACACCAGAGCTCCTACGAGCAGTACTTC
cdr3_aa: CASSLGHQSSYEQYF

clone_size: -
j_call: TRBJ2-6
v_call: TRBV27
d_call: -
cdr3_nt: TGTGCCAGCAGTTTAGGCGGGGGCCCCTCTGGGGCCAACGTCCTGACTTTC
cdr3_aa: CASSLGGGPSGANVLTF

clone_size: -
j_call: TRBJ2-1
v_call: TRBV27
d_call: TRBD2
cdr3_nt: TGTGCCAGCACCCTTGGCGGGGGGGCCGATGAGCAGTTCTTC
cdr3_aa: CASTLGGGADEQFF

clone_size: -
j_call: TRBJ2-1
v_call: TRBV5-4
d_call: TRBD2
cdr3_nt: TGTGCCAGCAGCTTCGAGATTAGCGGGGGAATATACAATGAGCAGTTCTTC
cdr3_aa: CASSFEISGGIYNEQFF

clone_size: -
j_call: TRBJ1-2
v_call: TRBV7-9
d_call: -
cdr3_nt: TGTGCCAGCTTACCGGAAGACAGAAGCTATGGCTACACCTTC
cdr3_aa: CASLPEDRSYGYTF

clone_size: -
j_call: TRBJ1-4
v_call: TRBV5-1
d_call: TRBD1
cdr3_nt: TGCGCCAGCAGCTTGGCCGGTCCCGGGACAGGGCGCTCAACTAATGAAAAACTGTTTTTT
cdr3_aa: CASSLAGPGTGRSTNEKLFF

clone_size: few
j_call: TRBJ2-7
v_call: TRBV27
d_call: -
cdr3_nt: TGTGCCAGCAGTAATTCAGGGGGGTTCGGCTACGAGCAGTACTTC
cdr3_aa: CASSNSGGFGYEQYF

clone_size: -
j_call: TRBJ1-5
v_call: TRBV6-1
d_call: TRBD1
cdr3_nt: TGTGCCAGCAGTGAACTCGACAGGGCGGGTCAGCCCCAGCATTTT
cdr3_aa: CASSELDRAGQPQHF

clone_size: -
j_call: TRBJ2-3
v_call: TRBV27
d_call: -
cdr3_nt: TGTGCCAGCAGGGGGGCAAGAGATACGCAGTATTTT
cdr3_aa: CASRGARDTQYF

clone_size: -
j_call: TRBJ2-3
v_call: TRBV5-4
d_call: -
cdr3_nt: TGTGCCAGCAGCTCCCTACTAGGGCCAGATACGCAGTATTTT
cdr3_aa: CASSSLLGPDTQYF

clone_size: few
j_call: TRBJ2-7
v_call: TRBV13
d_call: TRBD2
cdr3_nt: TGTGCCAGCAGCTTAACGGCTAGCGGGGGGGCTCACGAGCAGTACTTC
cdr3_aa: CASSLTASGGAHEQYF